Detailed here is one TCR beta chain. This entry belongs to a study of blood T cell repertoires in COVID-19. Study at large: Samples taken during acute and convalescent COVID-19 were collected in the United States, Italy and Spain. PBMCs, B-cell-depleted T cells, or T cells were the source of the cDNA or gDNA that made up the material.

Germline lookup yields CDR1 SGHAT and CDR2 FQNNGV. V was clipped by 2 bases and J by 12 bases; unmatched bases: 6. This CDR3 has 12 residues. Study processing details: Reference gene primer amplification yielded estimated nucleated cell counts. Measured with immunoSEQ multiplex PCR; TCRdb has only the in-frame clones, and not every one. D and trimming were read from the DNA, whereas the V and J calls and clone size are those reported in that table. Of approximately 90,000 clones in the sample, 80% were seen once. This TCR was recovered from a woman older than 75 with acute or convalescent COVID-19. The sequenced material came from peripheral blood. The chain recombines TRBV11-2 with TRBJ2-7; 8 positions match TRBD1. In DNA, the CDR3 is TGTGCCAGCAGCTTACGGGCAGGGGGCTTGTACTTC. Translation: CASSLRAGGLYF.